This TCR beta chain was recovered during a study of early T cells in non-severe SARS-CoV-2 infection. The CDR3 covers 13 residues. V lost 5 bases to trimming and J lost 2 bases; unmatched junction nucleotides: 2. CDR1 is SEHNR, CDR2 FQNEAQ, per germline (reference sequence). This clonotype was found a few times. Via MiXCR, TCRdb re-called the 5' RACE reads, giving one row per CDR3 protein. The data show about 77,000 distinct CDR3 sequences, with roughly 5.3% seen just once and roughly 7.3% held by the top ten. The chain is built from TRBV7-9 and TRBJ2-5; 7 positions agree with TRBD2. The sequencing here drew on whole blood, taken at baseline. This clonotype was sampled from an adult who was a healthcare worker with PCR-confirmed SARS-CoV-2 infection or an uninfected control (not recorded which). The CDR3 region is CASSVSGQETQYF. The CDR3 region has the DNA TGTGCCAGCAGCGTTAGCGGGCAAGAGACCCAGTACTTC.